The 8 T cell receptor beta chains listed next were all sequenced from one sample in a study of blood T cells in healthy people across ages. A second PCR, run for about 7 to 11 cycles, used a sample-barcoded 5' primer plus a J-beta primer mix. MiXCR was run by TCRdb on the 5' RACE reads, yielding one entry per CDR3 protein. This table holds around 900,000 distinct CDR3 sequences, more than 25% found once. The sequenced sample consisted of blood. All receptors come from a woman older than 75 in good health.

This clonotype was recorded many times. The CDR3 here is CSATSDGLGNEQFF. In nucleotides, the CDR3 is TGCAGTGCGACTTCGGACGGTCTGGGCAATGAGCAGTTCTTC. The chain carries TRBV20-1 and TRBJ2-1; no reliable D call. CDR3 size: 14 residues. With 6 bases removed from V and 6 bases from J, the gap between germline ends came to 18 bases. Germline V CDR1 and CDR2: DFQATT, SNEGSKA (reference sequence).

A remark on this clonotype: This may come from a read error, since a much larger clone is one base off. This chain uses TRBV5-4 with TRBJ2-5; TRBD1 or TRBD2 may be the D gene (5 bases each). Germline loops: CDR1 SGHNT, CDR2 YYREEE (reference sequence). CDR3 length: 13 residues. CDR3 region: CTSSLWGSETQYF. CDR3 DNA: TGTACCAGCAGCTTGTGGGGGAGCGAGACCCAGTACTTC.

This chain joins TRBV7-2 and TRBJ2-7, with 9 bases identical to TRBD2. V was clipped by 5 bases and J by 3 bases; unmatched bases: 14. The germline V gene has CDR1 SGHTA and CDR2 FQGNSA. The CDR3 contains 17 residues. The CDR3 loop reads CASSPGGRAGGSYEQYF. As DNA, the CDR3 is TGTGCCAGCAGCCCGGGGGGACGAGCGGGGGGAAGCTACGAGCAGTACTTC.

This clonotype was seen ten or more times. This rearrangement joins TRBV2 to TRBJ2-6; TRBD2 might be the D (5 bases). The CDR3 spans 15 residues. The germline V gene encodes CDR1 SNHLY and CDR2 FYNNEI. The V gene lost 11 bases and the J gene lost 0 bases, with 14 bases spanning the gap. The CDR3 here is CAQSRGSSGANVLTF. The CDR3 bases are TGTGCCCAGTCCCGGGGATCCTCTGGGGCCAACGTCCTGACTTTC.

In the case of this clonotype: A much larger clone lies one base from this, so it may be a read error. In nucleotides, the CDR3 is TGTGCCAGCAGCCCCACCGACGGTAACGTCCAGTTCTTC. Its translation is CASSPTDGNVQFF. The chain has TRBV7-2 and TRBJ2-1; the D is unclear. The CDR3 has 13 residues. Germline lookup yields CDR1 SGHTA and CDR2 FQGNSA. Trimming removed 5 bases at V and 13 bases at J, with 18 bases between.

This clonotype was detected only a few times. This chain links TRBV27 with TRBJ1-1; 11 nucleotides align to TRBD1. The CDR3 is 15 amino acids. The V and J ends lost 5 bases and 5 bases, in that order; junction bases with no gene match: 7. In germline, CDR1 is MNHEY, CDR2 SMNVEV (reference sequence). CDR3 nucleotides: TGTGCCAGCAGTCTCAGGACAGGGGGCAGGACTGAAGCTTTCTTT. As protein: CASSLRTGGRTEAFF.

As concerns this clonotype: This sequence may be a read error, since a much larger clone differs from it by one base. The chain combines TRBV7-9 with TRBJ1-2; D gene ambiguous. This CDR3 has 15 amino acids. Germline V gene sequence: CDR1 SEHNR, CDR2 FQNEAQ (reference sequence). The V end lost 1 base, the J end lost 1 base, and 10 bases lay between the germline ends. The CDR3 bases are TGTGCCAGCAGCTTAGAATTAGGAGTTAACTATGGCTACACCTTC. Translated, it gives CASSLELGVNYGYTF.

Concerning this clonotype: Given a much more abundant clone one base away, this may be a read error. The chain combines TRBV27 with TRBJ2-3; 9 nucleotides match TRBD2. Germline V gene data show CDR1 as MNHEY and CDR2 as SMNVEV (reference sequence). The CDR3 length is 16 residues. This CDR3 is CASRTARGGAGDTRYF. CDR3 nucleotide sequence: TGTGCCAGCAGGACGGCCCGCGGGGGGGCCGGAGATACGCGGTATTTT.